Included here is one T cell receptor beta chain sequence, with context. The antigen is unknown. These data are taken from a study of cytomegalovirus exposure and HLA in healthy donors. Trimming left V 4 bases short and J 2 bases short, with 14 bases between. The CDR3 is 15 residues long. Germline lookup yields CDR1 MGHRA and CDR2 YSYEKL. Vbeta (60) and Jbeta (13) primers were used in the PCR. Assay: immunoSEQ multiplex PCR; the TCRdb copy retains only in-frame clones and omits some. Of 170,000 or so clones in the sample, less than 90% were seen once. Study findings and constraints: Altogether, 164 TCR beta chains were recorded as cytomegalovirus-associated. Later analysis demonstrated an association between a missense DCLRE1C variant and TCR beta V- and J-gene trimming.

The sample was PBMCs. The sequence came from a woman aged 18-29 years in good health and CMV-seronegative. V is TRBV4-1 and J is TRBJ1-2; D ambiguous. The CDR3 is CASSLLDGSNYGYTF. Written as DNA, the CDR3 is TGCGCCAGCAGCCTATTGGACGGGAGCAACTATGGCTACACCTTC.